This TCR beta chain was sequenced in a study of cytomegalovirus exposure and HLA in healthy donors. Amplification used 60 Vbeta primers and 13 Jbeta primers. TCRdb's table, derived via immunoSEQ multiplex PCR, lists solely in-frame clones and lacks some. This table has 60,000 or so clones, 65% to 90% appearing once. Comment on this clone: The junction shows a germline mismatch at one end, possibly a read error.

The CDR3 is 14 residues long. Germline-derived CDR1 and CDR2 are SSHAT and FNYEAQ (reference sequence). The chain recombines TRBV7-7 with TRBJ2-7, with D tentatively TRBD1 (7 bases). The sequence came from a female donor in good health and CMV-seronegative. Sequenced: PBMCs. The CDR3 here is CASSSTGDSDEQYF. CDR3 coding DNA: TGTGCTAGCAGCTCAACAGGGGACTCTGACGAGCAGTACTTC.